This TCR beta chain was sequenced for a study of T cell repertoires in cytomegalovirus infection (dated by TCRdb to between 2017 and 2020). Broadly, across the study: Donor HLA type was relevant to the analysis, because carriage of CMV infection together with the matching HLA type was indicated by public TCR beta signatures.

Beyond this particular receptor, the publication reports: In both this cohort and an independent cohort of 352 donors, the cumulative frequency of public TCR beta family members distinguished carriers of CMV infection plus the relevant HLA type. The ex vivo response was dominated by HLA-C-restricted CMV-specific TCR beta clonotypes, which also provided the single most frequent clonotype in two of eight donors.

This sample was sequenced with an Illumina HiSeq 1500. The raw public data were reprocessed by TCRdb itself: fastp quality trimming at Q25, MiXCR clonotype calling, in-frame beta chains only. Rows with one shared CDR3 protein collapse into an entry with the most common genes and DNA. The sample table shows 490,000 or so distinct CDR3 sequences, and 10% to 12% are seen once. Of the sample, 10% falls within the top ten clones. CDR3 length: 14 amino acids, cysteine to phenylalanine. Of all the DNA, just the CDR3 is kept, 42 bases in frame from base 1. From a lookup of the germline V gene, CDR1 and CDR2 are MDHEN and SYDVKM. V is shortened by 5 bases, J by 4 bases, and the region joining them spans 15 bases. Remarks on this clonotype: Its binding antigen is unknown. A much larger clonotype is one base distant, so this may be a read error.

The chain uses TRBV28 and TRBJ2-7; the D region possibly corresponds to TRBD1 (6 bases align). The sample consisted of PBMCs. This TCR derives from a human donor in good health (CMV status not recorded). Some clones in this sample may be carry-over from other donors' samples. The CDR3 region reads CASSRQGIYYEQYF. The sequenced DNA is TGTGCCAGCAGTCGGCAGGGGATATATTACGAGCAGTACTTC.